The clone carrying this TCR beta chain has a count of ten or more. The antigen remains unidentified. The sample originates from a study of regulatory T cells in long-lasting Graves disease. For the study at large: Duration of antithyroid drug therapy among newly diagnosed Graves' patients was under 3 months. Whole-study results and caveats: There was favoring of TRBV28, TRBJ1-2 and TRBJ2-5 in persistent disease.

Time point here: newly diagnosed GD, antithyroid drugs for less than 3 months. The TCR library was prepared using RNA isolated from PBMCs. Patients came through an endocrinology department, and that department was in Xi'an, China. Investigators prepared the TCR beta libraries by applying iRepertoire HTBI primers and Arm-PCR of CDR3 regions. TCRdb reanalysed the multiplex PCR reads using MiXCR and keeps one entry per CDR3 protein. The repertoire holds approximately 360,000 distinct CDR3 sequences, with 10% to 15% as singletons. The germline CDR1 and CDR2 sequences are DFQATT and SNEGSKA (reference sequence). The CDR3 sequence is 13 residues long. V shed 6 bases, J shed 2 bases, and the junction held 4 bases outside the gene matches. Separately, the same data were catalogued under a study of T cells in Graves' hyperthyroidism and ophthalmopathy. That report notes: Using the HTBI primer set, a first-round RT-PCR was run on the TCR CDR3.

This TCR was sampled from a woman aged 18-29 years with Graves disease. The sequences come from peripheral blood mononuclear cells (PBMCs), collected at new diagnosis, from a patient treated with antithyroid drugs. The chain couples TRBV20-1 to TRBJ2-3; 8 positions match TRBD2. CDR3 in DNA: TGCAGTGCCATGCGGGGGGCCACAGATACGCAGTATTTT. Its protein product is CSAMRGATDTQYF.